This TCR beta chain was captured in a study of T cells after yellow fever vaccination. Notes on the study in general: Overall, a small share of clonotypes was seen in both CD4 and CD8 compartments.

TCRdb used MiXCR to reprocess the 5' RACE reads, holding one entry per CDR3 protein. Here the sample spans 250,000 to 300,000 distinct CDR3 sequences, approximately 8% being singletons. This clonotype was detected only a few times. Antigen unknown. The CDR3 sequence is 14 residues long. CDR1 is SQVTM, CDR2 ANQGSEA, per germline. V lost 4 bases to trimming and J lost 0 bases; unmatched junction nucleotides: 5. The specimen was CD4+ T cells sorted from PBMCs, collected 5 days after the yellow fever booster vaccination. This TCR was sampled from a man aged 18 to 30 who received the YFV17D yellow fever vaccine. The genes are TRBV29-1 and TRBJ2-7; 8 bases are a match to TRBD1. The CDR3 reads CSVAQGQDSYEQYF. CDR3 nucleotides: TGCAGCGTTGCCCAGGGACAGGACTCCTACGAGCAGTACTTC.